The 23 T cell receptor beta chains listed next were all sequenced from one sample in a study of read filtering for tumor transcriptome and immune sequencing. Molecular barcoded adaptors covering alpha/delta and beta/gamma chains were used on approximately 400 ng RNA. Using its own MiXCR run on the reads, TCRdb lists one record per CDR3 protein. Among 75,000 to 95,000 distinct CDR3 sequences, about 22% were seen once, and the ten largest hold about an eighth. The sample taken for sequencing was a population of CD138-negative cells sorted from bone marrow. The source is a donor at least 40 years old with multiple myeloma.

The genes are TRBV20-1 and TRBJ1-3, with 9 bases aligning to TRBD1. V lost 5 bases, J lost 0 bases, and 2 bases stayed unmatched. The CDR3 spans 14 residues. The V gene's germline CDR1 is DFQATT and CDR2 SNEGSKA (reference sequence). The CDR3 nucleotides read TGCAGTGCTGACAGGGGGGACTCTGGAAACACCATATATTTT. Its protein is CSADRGDSGNTIYF.

This clonotype was counted at least ten times. The rearrangement joins TRBV5-1 to TRBJ2-5, with D uncertain. CDR3 length: 15 residues. The germline V gene encodes CDR1 SGHRS and CDR2 YFSETQ. V gave up 0 bases and J gave up 4 bases, with 13 bases separating them. CDR3 bases: TGCGCCAGCAGCTTGGGATTATTGATGTCAGAGACCCAGTACTTC. It translates to CASSLGLLMSETQYF.

This clonotype was seen at least ten times. The chain carries TRBV5-1 and TRBJ2-3; D tentatively reads TRBD1 or TRBD2 (5 bases each). The CDR3 extends over 14 amino acids. The germline V and J ends were trimmed by 4 bases and 5 bases, with 14 bases remaining between them. CDR1 is SGHRS and CDR2 is YFSETQ in the germline V gene. CDR3: CASSAGTLQDTQYF. CDR3 DNA sequence: TGCGCCAGCAGCGCCGGGACCCTGCAAGATACGCAGTATTTT.

Comments on this clonotype: A read error may explain this, as a much larger clone is one base away. The genes are TRBV7-9 and TRBJ1-1; no reliable D call. Germline loops: CDR1 SEHNR, CDR2 FQNEAQ (reference sequence). V lost 5 bases to trimming and J lost 3 bases, with 13 bases between them. The CDR3 runs 14 residues. The CDR3 bases are TGTGCCAGCAGCAGGGCGGCCGGGCACACTGAAGCTTTCTTT. Protein product: CASSRAAGHTEAFF.

A note on this clonotype: A much larger clone is a single base away; this may be a read error. The J gene is TRBJ1-1, the V gene TRBV6-2 or TRBV6-3; D ambiguous. The germline CDR1 and CDR2 sequences are MNHEY and SVGEGT. This CDR3 has 17 residues. CDR3 DNA: TGTGCCAGCCGTTACTCTCAGGTTCCCACCCCCAACACTGAAGCTTTCTTT. It codes for CASRYSQVPTPNTEAFF.

This clonotype was observed at least ten times. The genes are TRBV5-4 and TRBJ2-3; possibly TRBD2 for D (6 bases). Trimming took off 4 bases at V and 1 base at J, with 16 bases between the two ends. The CDR3 has 16 residues. In germline, CDR1 is SGHNT, CDR2 YYREEE (reference sequence). The CDR3 coding sequence is TGTGCCAGCAGCCCCCGGGGAGGCGTGGGCACAGATACGCAGTATTTT. This encodes CASSPRGGVGTDTQYF.

The chain links TRBV24-1 to TRBJ1-5; TRBD1 matches at 7 bases. CDR3 length equals 14 residues. Germline loops: CDR1 KGHDR, CDR2 SFDVKD. The junction had 5 bases not matched to a gene; V was cut back by 7 bases and J by 3 bases. The CDR3 coding sequence is TGTGCCACCAGCACACAGGGGAACAATCAGCCCCAGCATTTT. Protein product: CATSTQGNNQPQHF.

CDR3 protein: CASSIENTDTQYF. CDR3 bases: TGTGCCAGCAGCATAGAGAACACAGATACGCAGTATTTT. V is TRBV7-3 and J is TRBJ2-3; D is uncertain. This CDR3 comprises 13 residues. Germline CDR1 SGHTA, CDR2 FQGTGA. The V gene lost 5 bases and the J gene lost 2 bases, with 8 bases spanning the gap.

The chain couples TRBV9 to TRBJ2-7; 8 nucleotides line up with TRBD2. This CDR3 spans 15 amino acids. Germline values: CDR1 SGDLS, CDR2 YYNGEE. J gave up 2 bases and V 0 bases, and 4 bases lay outside the gene matches. In DNA, the CDR3 is TGTGCCAGCAGCGTAGGCGGGGGGAATGCCTACGAGCAGTACTTC. It is translated as CASSVGGGNAYEQYF.

A single count supports this clonotype. The rearrangement joins TRBV19 to TRBJ1-4; tentative D call: TRBD1 (5 bases). Trimming took off 5 bases at V and 3 bases at J, with 13 bases between the two ends. CDR3 length: 15 amino acids. Germline assignment: CDR1 LNHDA and CDR2 SQIVND (reference sequence). CDR3 DNA sequence: TGTGCCAGTAGTGACAGCCGGCCACCTAATGAAAAACTGTTTTTT. Translation: CASSDSRPPNEKLFF.

With regard to this clonotype: This could be a read error, since a much larger clone is one nucleotide away. The V call is TRBV20-1, the J call TRBJ1-1; D is unresolved. The CDR3 covers 11 residues. CDR1 and CDR2 (germline): DFQATT, SNEGSKA (reference sequence). CDR3 sequence (DNA): TGCCACTGCACAGACAACACTGAAGCTTTCTTT. It codes for CHCTDNTEAFF.

This clonotype was counted between two and nine times. The rearrangement joins TRBV29-1 to TRBJ2-3; D is uncertain. The germline V gene has CDR1 SQVTM and CDR2 ANQGSEA. The CDR3 totals 12 residues. V lost 1 base and J lost 5, with 7 bases in between. CDR3 DNA: TGCAGCGTTGAAGTTCCCGGAGATACGCAGTATTTT. Its translation: CSVEVPGDTQYF.

A word on this clonotype: A single base separates this from a much larger clone, so it may be a read error. The rearrangement links TRBV12-3 or TRBV12-4 to TRBJ2-1, with D unclear. V was clipped by 10 bases and J by 8 bases, with 18 bases between them. There are 13 residues in the CDR3. The CDR3 reads CAIRFSWYDEQFF. CDR3 DNA: TGTGCCATCAGGTTCTCATGGTACGATGAGCAGTTCTTC.

This clonotype was seen at least ten times. The chain carries TRBV7-9 and TRBJ1-1; 8 nucleotides agree with TRBD1. The CDR3 loop spans 15 amino acids. Looked up from germline, CDR1 is SEHNR and CDR2 is FQNEAQ (reference sequence). With 6 bases clipped from V and 4 bases from J, the junction kept 10 bases outside the gene matches. The CDR3 region is CASSPQGAGSTEAFF. The CDR3 DNA reads TGTGCCAGCAGTCCGCAGGGGGCGGGTTCCACTGAAGCTTTCTTT.

V gene TRBV7-2 combines with J gene TRBJ2-5; no definite D call. The CDR3 is 14 amino acids. Germline CDR1 reads SGHTA; CDR2 reads FQGNSA. V was pared by 2 bases and J by 3 bases, with 10 bases between. CDR3 amino acids: CASSLKRLEETQYF. The CDR3 DNA sequence: TGTGCCAGCAGCTTAAAAAGGCTGGAAGAGACCCAGTACTTC.

Ten or more counts support this clonotype. The rearrangement joins TRBV11-2 to TRBJ2-2; 8 nucleotides align to TRBD2. CDR1 SGHAT and CDR2 FQNNGV come from the germline V gene. The J segment lost 3 bases and the V segment lost 0 bases, leaving 6 bases of the junction unmatched. This CDR3 region has 17 residues. The chain's CDR3 is CASSLELRGVDTGELFF. For the CDR3, the DNA is TGTGCCAGCAGCTTAGAATTGCGGGGGGTCGACACCGGGGAGCTGTTTTTT. The full variable domain, with the rest looked up from reference TRBV11-2 and TRBJ2-2, is EAGVAQSPRYKIIEKRQSVAFWCNPISGHATLYWYQQILGQGPKLLIQFQNNGVVDDSQLPKDRFSAERLKGVDSTLKIQPAKLEDSAVYLCASSLELRGVDTGELFFGEGSRLTVL.

Many counts were recorded for this clonotype. The chain joins TRBV18 to TRBJ1-2; the D gene is possibly TRBD1 (6 bases). The CDR3 is made up of 14 amino acids. V was shortened by 0 bases and J by 2 bases, with 7 bases between the two germline ends. Germline V gene lookup returns CDR1 KGHSH and CDR2 LQKENI. This chain's CDR3 is CASSPPGANYGYTF. The DNA for the CDR3 is TGTGCCAGCTCACCACCGGGGGCCAACTATGGCTACACCTTC.

This clonotype came up many times. The rearrangement links TRBV29-1 to TRBJ2-5; D call uncertain. This CDR3 region has 10 residues. Germline V gene lookup returns CDR1 SQVTM and CDR2 ANQGSEA. CDR3 in DNA: TGCGGATTTTTTGAGGAGACCCAGTACTTC. Translated: CGFFEETQYF. Using reference TRBV29-1 and TRBJ2-5 for the parts outside the CDR3, the full variable domain is SAVISQKPSRDICQRGTSLTIQCQVDSQVTMMFWYRQQPGQSLTLIATANQGSEATYESGFVIDKFPISRPNLTFSTLTVSNMSPEDSSIYLCGFFEETQYFGPGTRLLVL.

This clonotype showed up many times. The chain couples TRBV29-1 to TRBJ1-2; D gene uncertain. Deletions cut 5 bases from V and 0 bases from J, with 10 bases between. From germline, CDR1 is SQVTM and CDR2 ANQGSEA. The length of the CDR3 is 13 residues. For the CDR3, the DNA is TGCAGCGTTAGATCTCTAGCTAACTATGGCTACACCTTC. It translates to CSVRSLANYGYTF.

This clonotype was observed many times. The V call is TRBV29-1, the J call TRBJ1-4, with a weak D call TRBD1 (5 bases). V dropped 6 bases and J dropped 10 bases, with 18 bases sitting between them. This CDR3 is 13 amino acids long. Per the germline V gene, CDR1 is SQVTM and CDR2 is ANQGSEA. The CDR3 loop reads CSVLGQGLGKLFF. CDR3 bases: TGCAGCGTACTCGGCCAGGGTCTCGGAAAACTGTTTTTT.

This clonotype was seen at least ten times. The chain has TRBV28 and TRBJ1-5, with D unresolved. Trimming removed 6 bases from V and 2 bases from J, with 8 bases in between. The CDR3 consists of 13 residues. CDR1 is MDHEN and CDR2 is SYDVKM in the germline V gene. For the CDR3, the DNA is TGTGCCAGCAGGGGTGGGGGCAATCAGCCCCAGCATTTT. This translates into CASRGGGNQPQHF.

This clonotype has at least ten counts. This sequence joins TRBV6-1 and TRBJ2-5, with 8 bases matching TRBD2. The CDR3 has 13 residues. Germline V lookup: CDR1 MNHNS, CDR2 SASEGT. J lost 5 bases, V lost 8 bases, and 7 bases had no gene match. The CDR3 sequence: CASRRGGEETQYF. The DNA for the CDR3 is TGTGCCAGCCGACGGGGGGGCGAGGAGACCCAGTACTTC.

The sample holds many counts of this clonotype. V usage is TRBV3-1 and J usage is TRBJ2-1; 9 bases fit TRBD2. The V and J ends lost 0 bases and 6 bases, in that order; junction bases with no gene match: 9. The CDR3 length is 17 residues. The germline V gene has CDR1 LGHDT and CDR2 YNNKEL (reference sequence). Written as DNA, the CDR3 is TGTGCCAGCAGCCAAGATTGGGGCGGGGGGGCCTTCAATGAGCAGTTCTTC. Its translation: CASSQDWGGGAFNEQFF.